This TCR beta chain was sequenced in a study of blood T cell repertoires in COVID-19. Study-wide context: Sample material is recorded as cDNA or gDNA derived from T cells, B-cell-depleted T cells, or PBMCs.

Germline-derived CDR1 and CDR2 are MDHEN and SYDVKM. The CDR3 length is 15 residues. With 5 bases clipped from V and 7 bases from J, the junction kept 7 bases outside the gene matches. As originally analysed: Researchers report that nucleated cell counts were estimated from reference gene primer amplification. Sequencing used immunoSEQ multiplex PCR; TCRdb keeps in-frame clones, though not all of them. Clone size and the V and J calls come from that table; the DNA yielded D and trimming. The sample holds some 460,000 clones, approximately 90% seen once. This TCR derives from a woman aged 25 to 39 with acute or convalescent COVID-19. Sequenced input: peripheral blood. This chain joins TRBV28 and TRBJ1-6; TRBD1 matches at 8 bases. As DNA, the CDR3 is TGTGCCAGCAGTCCGCCTAGACAGGGGAATTCACCCCTCCACTTT. Translating it yields CASSPPRQGNSPLHF.